This T cell receptor beta chain stems from a study of vaccination and CD4 T cells after COVID-19. The V end was cut by 5 bases, the J end by 5 bases, with 18 bases between. The CDR3 runs to 15 residues. Germline V lookup: CDR1 SGHTA, CDR2 FQGNSA. This clonotype is labeled as medium-sized. As yet, its antigen is unknown. Findings of the study overall: Within the convalescent patients, a median around 90% of the SARS-CoV-2-reactive clones were ones that appeared only post-vaccination. Convalescent patient numbers were relatively low, with no early post-infection timepoints.

Cultured CD4+ T cell DNA was sequenced using the Oncomine TCR Beta short-read assay. TCRdb reprocessed the PCR reads via MiXCR and lists one record per CDR3 protein. The sample includes more than 9,500 distinct CDR3 sequences, approximately 80% of them seen just once. The treatment here: 10-day PBMC culture with coronavirus spike peptide pools or control peptides (ViraFEST assay). ViraFEST used peptide pools to expand antigen-specific T cells and subsequently sequenced their TCRs. Sample: CD4+ T cells from blood, cultured in vitro. V gene TRBV7-2 combines with J gene TRBJ2-5, with D possibly called TRBD1 or TRBD2 (7 bases each). This clonotype was sampled from a human donor who had recovered from COVID-19. This CDR3 is CASSQGGRDRETQYF. DNA of the CDR3: TGTGCCAGCAGCCAGGGGGGGCGGGACCGGGAGACCCAGTACTTC.